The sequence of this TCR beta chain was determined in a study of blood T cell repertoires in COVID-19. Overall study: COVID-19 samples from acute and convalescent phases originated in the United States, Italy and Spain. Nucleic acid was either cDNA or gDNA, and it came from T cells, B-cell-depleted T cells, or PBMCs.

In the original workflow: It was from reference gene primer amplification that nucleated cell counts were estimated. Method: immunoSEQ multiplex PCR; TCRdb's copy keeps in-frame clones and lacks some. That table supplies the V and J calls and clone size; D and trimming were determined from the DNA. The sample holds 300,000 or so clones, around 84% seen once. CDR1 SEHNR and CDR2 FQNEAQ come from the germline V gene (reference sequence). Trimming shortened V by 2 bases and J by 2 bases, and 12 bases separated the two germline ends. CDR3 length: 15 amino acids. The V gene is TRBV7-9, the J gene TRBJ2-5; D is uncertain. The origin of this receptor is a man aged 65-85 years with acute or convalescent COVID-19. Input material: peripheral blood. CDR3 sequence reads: CASSLPYGQQETQYF. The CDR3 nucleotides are TGTGCCAGCAGCTTACCGTATGGGCAGCAAGAGACCCAGTACTTC. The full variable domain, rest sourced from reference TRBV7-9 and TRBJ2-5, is DTGVSQNPRHKITKRGQNVTFRCDPISEHNRLYWYRQTLGQGPEFLTYFQNEAQLEKSRLLSDRFSAERPKGSFSTLEIQRTEQGDSAMYLCASSLPYGQQETQYFGPGTRLLVL.